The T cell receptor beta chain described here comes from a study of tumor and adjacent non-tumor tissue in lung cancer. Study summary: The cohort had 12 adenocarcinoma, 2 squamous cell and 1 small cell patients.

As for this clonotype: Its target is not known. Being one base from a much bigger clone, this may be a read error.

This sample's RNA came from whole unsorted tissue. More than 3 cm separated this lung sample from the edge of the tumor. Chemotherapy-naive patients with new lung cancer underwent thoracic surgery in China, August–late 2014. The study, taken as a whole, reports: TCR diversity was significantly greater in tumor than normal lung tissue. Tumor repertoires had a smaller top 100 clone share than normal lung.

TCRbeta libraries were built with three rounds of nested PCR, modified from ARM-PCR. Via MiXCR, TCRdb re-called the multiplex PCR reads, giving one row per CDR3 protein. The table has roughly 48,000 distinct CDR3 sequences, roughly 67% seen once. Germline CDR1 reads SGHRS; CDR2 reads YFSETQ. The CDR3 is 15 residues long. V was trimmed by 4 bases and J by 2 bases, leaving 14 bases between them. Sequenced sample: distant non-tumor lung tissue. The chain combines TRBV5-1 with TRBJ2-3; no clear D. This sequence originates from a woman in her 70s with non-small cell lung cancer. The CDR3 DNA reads TGCGCCAGCAGCCCCGGGTGCGAAATCACAGATACGCAGTATTTT. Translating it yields CASSPGCEITDTQYF.